The 9 T cell receptor beta chains presented below share a single source sample, sequenced in a study of OX40 agonist ivuxolimab in advanced cancers. TCRdb's table, derived via immunoSEQ multiplex PCR, lists solely in-frame clones and lacks some. The table has about 60,000 clones, around 90% seen once; the top ten hold roughly 13%. Sequenced material: CD4+ or CD8+ T cells sorted from blood, taken in a trial of the OX40 agonist ivuxolimab. Source of these receptors: an adult with an advanced solid tumor such as melanoma, head and neck, liver or kidney cancer.

V and J are TRBV5-4 and TRBJ2-3, with TRBD2 as a possible D gene (6 bases). Trimming took 4 bases from V and 6 from J, leaving 15 bases between them. Germline CDR1 is SGHNT and CDR2 is YYREEE (reference sequence). This CDR3 comprises 14 residues. CDR3 nucleotide sequence: TGTGCCAGCAGCCTGACGGGAGCCACGGATACGCAGTATTTT. Translation: CASSLTGATDTQYF.

This chain links TRBV2 with TRBJ1-5; 7 nucleotides line up with TRBD1. V shed 6 bases, J shed 5 bases, and the junction held 13 bases outside the gene matches. The CDR3 totals 16 residues. CDR1 and CDR2 from the germline V gene are SNHLY and FYNNEI. The CDR3 loop is CASRPGTSQGDQPQHF. As DNA, the CDR3 is TGTGCCAGCAGACCTGGAACCTCGCAGGGGGATCAGCCCCAGCATTTT.

This sequence joins TRBV28 and TRBJ1-1, with a weak D call TRBD1 (6 bases). Trimming left V 6 bases short and J 7 bases short, with 21 bases between. The CDR3 sequence is 15 residues long. CDR1 and CDR2 (germline): MDHEN, SYDVKM. CDR3 sequence: CASSIPGTPNFEAFF. The CDR3 nucleotides are TGTGCCAGCAGCATCCCGGGGACACCTAATTTTGAAGCTTTCTTT.

V is TRBV6-5 and J is TRBJ1-1; no reliable D call. Trimming shortened V by 5 bases and J by 0 bases, and 4 bases separated the two germline ends. Germline loops: CDR1 MNHEY, CDR2 SVGAGI. CDR3 length: 12 amino acids. The CDR3 DNA reads TGTGCCAGCAGTAAAGTGAACACTGAAGCTTTCTTT. Translation gives CASSKVNTEAFF.

The rearrangement joins TRBV7-9 to TRBJ1-2, with D perhaps matching TRBD1 (6 bases). The germline V and J ends were trimmed by 7 bases and 6 bases, with 9 bases remaining between them. CDR1 is SEHNR, CDR2 FQNEAQ, per germline (reference sequence). The CDR3 has 11 amino acids. CDR3 DNA sequence: TGTGCCAGCAACAGGGTTCATGGCTACACCTTC. It codes for CASNRVHGYTF. Using reference TRBV7-9 and TRBJ1-2 for the parts outside the CDR3, the full variable domain is DTGVSQNPRHKITKRGQNVTFRCDPISEHNRLYWYRQTLGQGPEFLTYFQNEAQLEKSRLLSDRFSAERPKGSFSTLEIQRTEQGDSAMYLCASNRVHGYTFGSGTRLTVV.

The chain uses TRBV5-1 and TRBJ2-5; 11 bases are a match to TRBD1. V shed 3 bases and J 6 bases; nucleotides not matched to a gene: 7. CDR1 SGHRS and CDR2 YFSETQ come from the germline V gene. The CDR3 sequence is 15 residues long. CDR3 protein: CASSWSGQGGKTQYF. CDR3 nucleotide sequence: TGCGCCAGCAGCTGGTCGGGACAGGGGGGAAAGACCCAGTACTTC.

The chain couples TRBV7-6 to TRBJ2-5; the D gene is possibly TRBD2 (5 bases). Trimming took off 3 bases at V and 7 bases at J, with 18 bases between the two ends. The CDR3 runs to 15 residues. Germline assignment: CDR1 SGHVS and CDR2 FNYEAQ. CDR3 in DNA: TGTGCCAGCAGCTTCCACGGGGAGCCGTCGGGGACCCAGTACTTC. It is translated as CASSFHGEPSGTQYF.

V usage is TRBV28 and J usage is TRBJ2-5; the match to TRBD1 covers 11 bases. This CDR3 spans 16 amino acids. The trim removed 5 bases at V and 5 bases at J, leaving 10 bases unmatched. From germline, CDR1 is MDHEN and CDR2 SYDVKM. For the CDR3, the DNA is TGTGCCAGCAGTCCCTGGACAGGGGGCAGGAGGGAGACCCAGTACTTC. Translated: CASSPWTGGRRETQYF.

V usage is TRBV6-5 and J usage is TRBJ2-3, with D unresolved. Germline lookup yields CDR1 MNHEY and CDR2 SVGAGI. CDR3 length: 12 residues. The V gene lost 6 bases and the J gene lost 3 bases, with 7 bases spanning the gap. CDR3 DNA: TGTGCCAGCAGGGCCCCTACAGATACGCAGTATTTT. This gives the protein CASRAPTDTQYF.